These 24 T cell receptor beta chains share one sample of origin, sequenced in a study of shared clonotypes between healthy human individuals. Method: immunoSEQ multiplex PCR; TCRdb's copy keeps in-frame clones and lacks some. This sample has 850,000 to 1,100,000 clones; around 77% occur once, and the top ten carry about 0.89%. The sample comprised memory CD4+ T cells from PBMCs. Subset here: CD45RA-negative fraction. These receptors were collected from a man younger than 35 in good health. Some clones in this sample may be carry-over from other donors' samples.

The chain is built from TRBV7-2 and TRBJ2-7; tentatively, D is TRBD1 (5 bases). Trimming took off 5 bases at V and 7 bases at J, with 18 bases between the two ends. This CDR3 contains 14 residues. CDR1 SGHTA and CDR2 FQGNSA come from the germline V gene. CDR3 nucleotide sequence: TGTGCCAGCAGCCCGCGTAGGGGCATAGAGGAGCAGTACTTC. It is translated as CASSPRRGIEEQYF.

V usage is TRBV2 and J usage is TRBJ1-5; D is perhaps TRBD1 (6 bases). Trimming took off 6 bases at V and 2 bases at J, with 11 bases between the two ends. Germline V CDR1 and CDR2: SNHLY, FYNNEI. The CDR3 covers 14 residues. The CDR3 DNA sequence: TGTGCCAGCAGCGGACAGAGGGGCAATCAGCCCCAGCATTTT. Its translation: CASSGQRGNQPQHF.

The chain recombines TRBV19 with TRBJ1-1; D might be TRBD1 (5 bases). The ends were cut back, 5 bases at V and 1 base at J, with 11 bases in the middle. Germline V lookup: CDR1 LNHDA, CDR2 SQIVND (reference sequence). The CDR3 has 14 amino acids. CDR3 bases: TGTGCCAGTAGTCTACCAACAGGGAACACTGAAGCTTTCTTT. This codes for CASSLPTGNTEAFF.

This chain joins TRBV11-2 and TRBJ1-1; a weak D match, TRBD1 (5 bases). This CDR3 is built from 17 residues. CDR1 and CDR2 (germline): SGHAT, FQNNGV. V was pared by 4 bases and J by 2 bases, with 20 bases between. The CDR3 loop is CASSSGAGGYYNTEAFF. Here the CDR3 DNA reads TGTGCCAGCAGCTCCGGCGCGGGGGGGTATTATAACACTGAAGCTTTCTTT.

The chain combines TRBV7-3 with TRBJ2-5; 7 nucleotides match TRBD1. CDR1 SGHTA and CDR2 FQGTGA come from the germline V gene. The CDR3 extends over 14 amino acids. The J segment lost 3 bases and the V segment lost 3 bases, leaving 4 bases of the junction unmatched. The CDR3 protein is CASSFTGAEETQYF. CDR3 bases: TGTGCCAGCAGCTTCACAGGGGCGGAAGAGACCCAGTACTTC.

The chain combines TRBV7-3 with TRBJ2-2; TRBD2 agrees at 13 bases. V lost 6 bases to trimming and J lost 3 bases; unmatched junction nucleotides: 7. Germline CDR1 and CDR2: SGHTA and FQGTGA. The CDR3 contains 17 residues. The CDR3 coding sequence is TGTGCCAGCAGGCGGACTAGCGGGAGTCCGGACACCGGGGAGCTGTTTTTT. It translates to CASRRTSGSPDTGELFF.

This clone was observed a few times. The rearrangement joins TRBV19 to TRBJ2-3; D is uncertain. V dropped 3 bases and J dropped 4 bases, with 14 bases sitting between them. The CDR3 is 15 residues long. Germline assignment: CDR1 LNHDA and CDR2 SQIVND (reference sequence). This CDR3 is CASSIDSRPSDTQYF. CDR3 sequence (DNA): TGTGCCAGTAGTATCGACTCGCGACCTTCAGATACGCAGTATTTT. Looking up the rest from reference TRBV19 and TRBJ2-3 gives the full variable domain: DGGITQSPKYLFRKEGQNVTLSCEQNLNHDAMYWYRQDPGQGLRLIYYSQIVNDFQKGDIAEGYSVSREKKESFPLTVTSAQKNPTAFYLCASSIDSRPSDTQYFGPGTRLTVL.

This clone appeared once. This chain links TRBV18 with TRBJ2-7; 13 nucleotides match TRBD2. Germline trimming cut 6 bases from V and 0 bases from J; bases unmatched to any gene: 5. CDR1 is KGHSH, CDR2 LQKENI, per germline. CDR3 length: 16 amino acids. The CDR3 sequence: CASSHGLAGASYEQYF. CDR3 bases: TGTGCCAGCTCCCACGGACTAGCGGGGGCCTCCTACGAGCAGTACTTC. The full variable domain, its missing parts supplied by reference TRBV18 and TRBJ2-7, is NAGVMQNPRHLVRRRGQEARLRCSPMKGHSHVYWYRQLPEEGLKFMVYLQKENIIDESGMPKERFSAEFPKEGPSILRIQQVVRGDSAAYFCASSHGLAGASYEQYFGPGTRLTVT.

The CDR3 bases are TGTGCCAGCAGTTTCGACAGGGCACGAAACACCATATATTTT. Translated, it gives CASSFDRARNTIYF. The V call is TRBV13, the J call TRBJ1-3; 7 nucleotides agree with TRBD1. The CDR3 spans 14 residues. CDR1 is PRHDT and CDR2 is FYEKMQ in the germline V gene (reference sequence). V dropped 6 bases and J dropped 5; count of bases not matched to a gene: 7.

This clone was picked up a small number of times. This rearrangement joins TRBV6-4 to TRBJ2-4, with TRBD2 identical over 7 bases. Germline V gene sequence: CDR1 MRHNA, CDR2 SNTAGT. The CDR3 has 14 residues. Losses at the gene ends were 3 bases for V and 8 bases for J; bases not matched to a gene: 7. The CDR3 DNA is TGTGCCAGCAGTGATTCAATCCGGGGGGACATTCAGTACTTC. It is translated as CASSDSIRGDIQYF.

The genes are TRBV5-1 and TRBJ2-7; D is uncertain. Germline CDR1 and CDR2: SGHRS and YFSETQ. Between the trimmed V and J ends, which lost 1 base and 0 bases, there was a span of 14 bases. The length of the CDR3 is 16 residues. CDR3 residues: CASSLLQGRSSYEQYF. Here the CDR3 DNA reads TGCGCCAGCAGCTTGCTCCAAGGGCGATCCTCCTACGAGCAGTACTTC.

The count of this clone is one. This sequence joins TRBV5-1 and TRBJ2-1; D might be TRBD1 (6 bases). V lost 0 bases and J 0 bases, leaving 7 bases between the germline ends. CDR1 and CDR2 from the germline V gene are SGHRS and YFSETQ. The CDR3 is made up of 15 amino acids. The CDR3 here is CASSLAGASYNEQFF. CDR3 nucleotides: TGCGCCAGCAGCTTGGCAGGGGCCTCCTACAATGAGCAGTTCTTC.

The chain is built from TRBV23-1 and TRBJ2-2; tentative D call: TRBD1 (6 bases). TRBV23-1 is marked as an open reading frame, function uncertain. The V end was cut by 3 bases, the J end by 8 bases, with 13 bases between. The CDR3 has 14 residues. CDR3: CASSQPAGEGELFF. DNA for the CDR3: TGCGCCAGCAGTCAGCCGGCAGGGGAGGGGGAGCTGTTTTTT.

This clone appeared a single time. The gene calls are TRBV2 and TRBJ2-2; D gene unclear. Trimming removed 4 bases from V and 7 bases from J, with 13 bases in between. This CDR3 is 14 amino acids long. The germline gives CDR1 SNHLY, CDR2 FYNNEI. DNA for the CDR3: TGTGCCAGCAGTGTTATTCTGTCCATCGGGGAGCTGTTTTTT. Translation gives CASSVILSIGELFF.

This clone was counted many times. The chain uses TRBV30 and TRBJ2-2, with 7 bases that match TRBD2. This CDR3 has 15 residues. Looked up from germline, CDR1 is GTSNPN and CDR2 is SVGIG (reference sequence). V shed 4 bases, J shed 3 bases, and the junction held 8 bases outside the gene matches. CDR3 loop: CAWILAGLDTGELFF. Here the CDR3 DNA reads TGTGCCTGGATATTAGCGGGTCTTGACACCGGGGAGCTGTTTTTT.

This clone has only one observation. The chain recombines TRBV30 with TRBJ2-3; 9 positions agree with TRBD1. This CDR3 has 14 residues. CDR1 is GTSNPN, CDR2 SVGIG, per germline (reference sequence). V lost 8 bases and J lost 6; bases outside the gene matches: 12. CDR3 sequence: CAQGSGQGLDTQYF. The CDR3 bases are TGTGCCCAGGGATCGGGACAGGGTCTTGATACGCAGTATTTT. Combining the CDR3 with reference TRBV30 and TRBJ2-3 gives the whole variable domain SQTIHQWPATLVQPVGSPLSLECTVEGTSNPNLYWYRQAAGRGLQLLFYSVGIGQISSEVPQNLSASRPQDRQFILSSKKLLLSDSGFYLCAQGSGQGLDTQYFGPGTRLTVL.

This clone showed up many times. The V call is TRBV7-2, the J call TRBJ2-7; maybe TRBD2 (5 bases). V was trimmed by 5 bases and J by 6 bases, leaving 11 bases between them. There are 12 residues in the CDR3. CDR1 is SGHTA, CDR2 FQGNSA, per germline. The CDR3 DNA reads as TGTGCCAGCAGCCTGGGAGATTTCGAGCAGTACTTC. It translates to CASSLGDFEQYF.

The CDR3, as DNA: TGTGCCAGCCTCGTTGACGGTGGGGCGTACGAGCAGTACTTC. Protein product: CASLVDGGAYEQYF. The V call is TRBV2, the J call TRBJ2-7; D is possibly TRBD1 (5 bases). Per germline, CDR1 SNHLY and CDR2 FYNNEI. This CDR3 has 14 amino acids. The ends were cut back, 8 bases at V and 4 bases at J, with 18 bases in the middle.

Worth noting for this clone: The same CDR3 arises from other DNA sequences in this sample as well. The gene calls are TRBV5-1 and TRBJ1-3; no clear D. The germline V gene encodes CDR1 SGHRS and CDR2 YFSETQ. The V gene lost 2 bases and the J gene lost 0 bases, with 6 bases spanning the gap. This CDR3 is 14 amino acids long. The CDR3 reads CASSLGASGNTIYF. Written as DNA, the CDR3 is TGCGCCAGCAGCTTAGGAGCCTCTGGAAACACCATATATTTT.

V is TRBV28 and J is TRBJ2-1; 10 bases match TRBD1. Trimming removed 7 bases from V and 4 bases from J; junction bases left unmatched: 4. Germline CDR1 MDHEN, CDR2 SYDVKM. The CDR3 runs 14 residues. CDR3 nucleotides: TGTGCCAGCATCCCGGGACAGGGGTACAATGAGCAGTTCTTC. The encoded protein is CASIPGQGYNEQFF. Combining the CDR3 with reference TRBV28 and TRBJ2-1 gives the whole variable domain DVKVTQSSRYLVKRTGEKVFLECVQDMDHENMFWYRQDPGLGLRLIYFSYDVKMKEKGDIPEGYSVSREKKERFSLILESASTNQTSMYLCASIPGQGYNEQFFGPGTRLTVL.

The J gene is TRBJ1-6, the V gene TRBV29-1; 9 bases map to TRBD1. The CDR3 loop spans 15 amino acids. The V gene's germline CDR1 is SQVTM and CDR2 ANQGSEA. The trim removed 6 bases at V and 8 bases at J, leaving 11 bases unmatched. This chain's CDR3 is CSVGGGQGWDSPLHF. CDR3 nucleotides: TGCAGCGTAGGCGGGGGACAGGGATGGGATTCACCCCTCCACTTT.

This clone has just one count. This chain joins TRBV5-1 and TRBJ2-5; no clear D. This CDR3 has 16 amino acids. The germline V and J ends were trimmed by 0 bases and 4 bases, with 16 bases remaining between them. Germline V lookup: CDR1 SGHRS, CDR2 YFSETQ. The CDR3 DNA reads TGCGCCAGCAGCTTGGAATTTGCGGATTTCGGAGAGACCCAGTACTTC. The encoded protein is CASSLEFADFGETQYF.

The V and J genes are TRBV5-1 and TRBJ1-1; D is uncertain. CDR3 length: 16 residues. V lost 2 bases to trimming and J lost 0 bases, with 14 bases between them. The germline CDR1 and CDR2 sequences are SGHRS and YFSETQ. CDR3 bases: TGCGCCAGCAGCTTCGGTTGGGTCTCATTGAACACTGAAGCTTTCTTT. It specifies CASSFGWVSLNTEAFF.

This clone was found a few times. The J gene is TRBJ2-3, the V gene TRBV7-3; D not certain. Trimming took 8 bases from V and 3 from J, leaving 6 bases between them. The CDR3 contains 11 residues. Germline values: CDR1 SGHTA, CDR2 FQGTGA. The chain's CDR3 is CASSLTDTQYF. The DNA of the CDR3 is TGTGCCAGCTCTCTAACAGATACGCAGTATTTT. Based on the CDR3 plus reference TRBV7-3 and TRBJ2-3, the full variable domain is GAGVSQTPSNKVTEKGKYVELRCDPISGHTALYWYRQSLGQGPEFLIYFQGTGAADDSGLPNDRFFAVRPEGSVSTLKIQRTERGDSAVYLCASSLTDTQYFGPGTRLTVL.